This TCR beta chain was identified during a study of beta chain features in type 1 diabetes. Every donor provided one heparinised blood draw, which averaged about 110 mL. V lost 8 bases to trimming and J lost 5 bases; unmatched junction nucleotides: 8. From germline, CDR1 is SNHLY and CDR2 FYNNEI. There are 13 residues in the CDR3. Study-wide results and limits: Moderately but significantly shorter TCRB CDR3s were found in Type 1 diabetes patients in all four CD4+ subsets.

cDNA synthesis used the whole RNA isolate, giving expressed TCRB sequences. It was found that naive, central memory and regulatory T cell samples averaged approximately 3.6 million reads. Sequencing used immunoSEQ multiplex PCR; TCRdb keeps in-frame clones, though not all of them. The data hold a few hundred thousand clones, with roughly 13% observed a single time. Comments on this clone: The antigen remains unidentified.

J is TRBJ2-7 and V is TRBV2, with 8 bases matching TRBD2. Sequences were obtained from naive CD4+ T cells from blood. This clonotype was obtained from a young woman with type 1 diabetes. CDR3 amino acids: CASGGLGVNEQYF. The CDR3 nucleotides are TGTGCCAGCGGGGGACTAGGTGTGAACGAGCAGTACTTC.